This T cell receptor (beta chain) was retrieved from a study of control samples from healthy donors and cancer patients (dated by TCRdb to about 2020). Library creation used the immunoSEQ multiplex PCR assay. TCRdb re-hosts the immuneACCESS table, in-frame sequences only. Its copies lack some clones; in the studies checked, an unresolved V gene accounts for under half of them, and the cause for the rest is not known. This sample holds some 70,000 clones; 75% to 85% were observed only once. Clones ranked in the top ten supply 15% to 18% of the sample. Including the terminal cysteine and phenylalanine, the CDR3 comprises 16 residues. Just CDR3 DNA is preserved here, 48 bases in frame from base 1. Compared with germline, V lacks 0 bases and J lacks 5 bases; bases without a gene match: 3. The germline V gene provides CDR1 ENHRY and CDR2 SYGVKD. Turning to this clone: Its antigen has not been determined. No quality values exist for individual bases; no much larger clone is one base distant.

Recombination linked TRBV10-3 to TRBJ2-1, with 11 bases in between that match TRBD2. Sequencing was carried out using blood. The TCR originated in a man aged 55 to 70 in good health. The CDR3 has the sequence CAISESGTSGNNEQFF. The nucleotide sequence reads TGTGCCATCAGTGAGTCGGGGACTAGCGGCAACAATGAGCAGTTCTTC.